Listed below are T cell receptor beta chains from one sample, sequenced in a study of blood T cell repertoires in COVID-19. The data were produced by immunoSEQ multiplex PCR, yet TCRdb's version contains in-frame clones alone and is incomplete. The sample yields over 130,000 clones, around 84% seen once. Material for sequencing was peripheral blood. Receptor source: a human donor in a cohort sampled during active COVID-19. Each CDR3 is given with its conserved first and last residue. Each record gives: CDR3 protein, CDR3 DNA, V gene, CDR3 length, J gene, clone size, D gene. D genes are given only for firm matches. Clone sizes are given selectively: once, few, many, or a class where the clone is expanded.

CASSLEPLAVYEQYF TGTGCCAGCAGCTTAGAGCCACTAGCAGTCTACGAGCAGTACTTC TRBV7-3 15 TRBJ2-7 NA NA
CASSVQENYGYTF TGTGCCAGCAGCGTACAGGAGAACTATGGCTACACCTTC TRBV7-9 13 TRBJ1-2 NA NA
CASNRDRVVNEQFF TGTGCCAGCAACCGGGACAGGGTCGTGAATGAGCAGTTCTTC TRBV28 14 TRBJ2-1 NA TRBD1
CASSPGASGARYEQYF TGTGCCAGCAGCCCTGGGGCTAGCGGAGCTCGTTACGAGCAGTACTTC TRBV11-3 16 TRBJ2-7 once TRBD2
CASSYNSNEKLFF TGTGCCAGCAGTTACAATAGTAATGAAAAACTGTTTTTT TRBV6-5 13 TRBJ1-4 few NA
CASSLGLAGLQETQYF TGCGCCAGCAGCTTGGGGCTAGCGGGACTCCAAGAGACCCAGTACTTC TRBV5-1 16 TRBJ2-5 many TRBD2
CASFPDRADGYTF TGTGCCAGCTTTCCAGACAGGGCGGATGGCTACACCTTC TRBV28 13 TRBJ1-2 NA TRBD1
CASSRLDRGSNYGYTF TGTGCCAGCTCACGACTCGACAGGGGGTCTAACTATGGCTACACCTTC TRBV18 16 TRBJ1-2 NA TRBD1
CASSQVPAGDYGYTF TGCGCCAGCAGCCAGGTCCCGGCAGGGGACTATGGCTACACCTTC TRBV4-1 15 TRBJ1-2 few NA
CASRNRFAHEDTQYF TGTGCCAGCAGAAACAGGTTCGCTCATGAAGATACGCAGTATTTT TRBV28 15 TRBJ2-3 NA NA
CASIRGGNTEAFF TGTGCCAGCATCCGAGGGGGGAACACTGAAGCTTTCTTT TRBV11-2 13 TRBJ1-1 few NA
CASSSTRNEQFF TGTGCCAGCAGTTCAACACGAAATGAGCAGTTCTTC TRBV28 12 TRBJ2-1 NA NA
CASSPSWTGANTEAFF TGTGCCAGCAGCCCATCTTGGACAGGGGCAAACACTGAAGCTTTCTTT TRBV3-1/TRBV3-2 16 TRBJ1-1 NA TRBD1
CASSPYRGRGLDTYNEQFF TGTGCCAGTAGTCCTTACAGGGGGCGGGGCCTAGACACCTACAATGAGCAGTTCTTC TRBV19 19 TRBJ2-1 NA TRBD1
CASSVNTQGAEGYSNQPQHF TGTGCCAGCAGTGTAAACACACAGGGGGCCGAGGGATATAGCAATCAGCCCCAGCATTTT TRBV27 20 TRBJ1-5 NA TRBD1
CASSSLPTGYNEQFF TGTGCCAGCAGTTCATTACCGACAGGGTACAATGAGCAGTTCTTC TRBV27 15 TRBJ2-1 NA TRBD1
CASSILAGGNYEQYF TGTGCCAGTAGTATACTGGCAGGGGGAAATTACGAGCAGTACTTC TRBV19 15 TRBJ2-7 NA TRBD1
CASRKGTSPYYEQYF TGTGCCAGTAGAAAGGGGACTTCCCCCTACTACGAGCAGTACTTC TRBV19 15 TRBJ2-7 NA NA
CASSQNQGGNYEQYF TGTGCCAGCAGCCAGAACCAGGGGGGAAACTACGAGCAGTACTTC TRBV7-8 15 TRBJ2-7 NA NA
CASSTDRIYNEQFF TGTGCCAGCAGCACCGACAGGATCTACAATGAGCAGTTCTTC TRBV3-1/TRBV3-2 14 TRBJ2-1 NA NA
CASSPEGEGVYEQYF TGTGCCAGTAGTCCCGAGGGGGAGGGGGTCTACGAGCAGTACTTC TRBV19 15 TRBJ2-7 many NA
CASRQGAERELFF TGTGCCAGCAGACAGGGGGCGGAAAGGGAGCTGTTTTTT TRBV28 13 TRBJ2-2 NA TRBD1
CASSVNTGVGTDTQYF TGTGCCAGCAGCGTAAACACGGGAGTCGGTACAGATACGCAGTATTTT TRBV9 16 TRBJ2-3 NA NA
CASSPDRVGNQPQHF TGTGCCAGCTCACCCGACAGGGTCGGCAATCAGCCCCAGCATTTT TRBV18 15 TRBJ1-5 NA TRBD1
CASSYAVAGVVETQYF TGTGCCAGCAGTTACGCCGTAGCGGGAGTAGTTGAGACCCAGTACTTC TRBV6-2/TRBV6-3 16 TRBJ2-5 NA TRBD2
CASSPEIAGANVLTF TGTGCCAGCAGTCCCGAGATCGCTGGGGCCAACGTCCTGACTTTC TRBV28 15 TRBJ2-6 NA NA
CASSLASGTSTSEQYF TGTGCCAGCAGCTTGGCGTCGGGGACTAGCACAAGCGAGCAGTACTTC TRBV5-8 16 TRBJ2-7 NA TRBD2
CASSMSLASYEQYF TGTGCCAGTAGTATGTCCCTAGCTTCCTACGAGCAGTACTTC TRBV19 14 TRBJ2-7 NA NA
CASSPLGGSSTEAFF TGTGCCAGCAGCCCTTTGGGAGGGTCTAGCACTGAAGCTTTCTTT TRBV27 15 TRBJ1-1 NA NA
CASSVFRASGYTYNEQFF TGTGCCAGCAGTGTATTCCGAGCTAGCGGGTACACCTACAATGAGCAGTTCTTC TRBV7-6 18 TRBJ2-1 NA TRBD2
CASSTRQGGYTF TGTGCCAGTAGTACCCGACAGGGTGGCTACACCTTC TRBV19 12 TRBJ1-2 NA TRBD1
CASSLYQGTNTEAFF TGTGCCAGCAGTTTATACCAGGGGACAAACACTGAAGCTTTCTTT TRBV27 15 TRBJ1-1 NA NA
CASSPGLNTEAFF TGTGCCAGCAGTCCAGGGTTGAACACTGAAGCTTTCTTT TRBV6-5 13 TRBJ1-1 NA NA
CASSQDSRTSGKSEQFF TGTGCCAGCAGCCAAGATAGTCGGACTAGCGGGAAGAGTGAGCAGTTCTTC TRBV4-2 17 TRBJ2-1 NA TRBD2
CASSPGEVRTDTQYF TGTGCCAGCTCACCAGGGGAGGTGAGAACAGATACGCAGTATTTT TRBV18 15 TRBJ2-3 once NA
CASSQGPGGEQYF TGCGCCAGCAGCCAAGGCCCAGGGGGGGAGCAGTACTTC TRBV4-1 13 TRBJ2-7 NA NA
CATSRNRGTNEKLFF TGTGCCACCAGCAGAAATCGCGGGACTAATGAAAAACTGTTTTTT TRBV15 15 TRBJ1-4 medium-sized NA
CAISESRANYGYTF TGTGCCATCAGTGAGTCCCGCGCTAACTATGGCTACACCTTC TRBV10-3 14 TRBJ1-2 NA NA
CASSQVLRGGLPDTQYF TGTGCCAGCAGCCAAGTCTTGCGGGGGGGCCTCCCAGATACGCAGTATTTT TRBV3-1/TRBV3-2 17 TRBJ2-3 NA TRBD2
CASSPSWSTEAFF TGTGCCAGCTCACCTTCATGGAGTACTGAAGCTTTCTTT TRBV18 13 TRBJ1-1 NA NA
CASGRANYGYTF TGTGCCAGCGGCCGGGCTAACTATGGCTACACCTTC TRBV12-3/TRBV12-4 12 TRBJ1-2 NA NA
CASSLDRGSYNEQFF TGTGCCAGCAGCCTCGACAGGGGGTCCTACAATGAGCAGTTCTTC TRBV11-1 15 TRBJ2-1 NA TRBD1
CASSVPGHKNTEAFF TGTGCCAGTAGTGTGCCGGGACATAAGAACACTGAAGCTTTCTTT TRBV19 15 TRBJ1-1 NA NA
CASSGQTGNYGYTF TGTGCCAGCAGTGGCCAGACAGGGAACTATGGCTACACCTTC TRBV2 14 TRBJ1-2 NA TRBD1
CASKRVGAASGADTQYF TGTGCCAGCAAAAGGGTGGGGGCGGCTAGCGGGGCAGATACGCAGTATTTT TRBV27 17 TRBJ2-3 NA TRBD2
CASSLGYRGGEQYF TGTGCCAGCAGCTTAGGGTACCGCGGTGGCGAGCAGTACTTC TRBV7-6 14 TRBJ2-7 NA NA